The rows below give T cell receptor beta chains drawn from one sample of a study of OX40 agonist ivuxolimab in advanced cancers. The method was immunoSEQ multiplex PCR; TCRdb's version includes in-frame clones alone and lacks a portion of them. The sample has about 20,000 clones; 85% to 90% are singletons. Sequences were derived from CD4+ or CD8+ T cells sorted from blood, sampled in a trial of the OX40 agonist ivuxolimab. The receptors here all came from an adult with an advanced solid tumor such as melanoma, head and neck, liver or kidney cancer. Both conserved end residues are part of each CDR3. The D gene is left open where the match is weak. Expanded clones get a size class; other rows say once, few or many, or leave the size out.

CDR3nt	CDR3aa	j_gene	d_gene	abundance	v_gene
TGTGCCAGCAGTGAGATAGATACGCAGTATTTT	CASSEIDTQYF	TRBJ2-3	-	-	TRBV6-1
TGCGCCAGCAGCTTGGGATTACCGGAGAGAGGAAACACCATATATTTT	CASSLGLPERGNTIYF	TRBJ1-3	-	-	TRBV5-1
TGTGCCAGCAGTCCCTCAATGGGCGGTGAAAAACTGTTTTTT	CASSPSMGGEKLFF	TRBJ1-4	-	-	TRBV6-6
TGCGCCAGCAGCACTAGCGGGGGGGATGATACGCAGTATTTT	CASSTSGGDDTQYF	TRBJ2-3	TRBD2	-	TRBV5-1
TGCGCCAGCAGCTTGGGGGACAGGGGAGATACGCAGTATTTT	CASSLGDRGDTQYF	TRBJ2-3	TRBD1	-	TRBV5-1
TGCGCCAGCAGCTTGGCACAGGGCTACAATGAGCAGTTCTTC	CASSLAQGYNEQFF	TRBJ2-1	-	-	TRBV5-1
TGTGCCAGCAGTGGGGACGGGAAGAGGAACACTGAAGCTTTCTTT	CASSGDGKRNTEAFF	TRBJ1-1	-	-	TRBV6-5
TGTGCCAGCAGTGAAGTAGGGTTCGAGCAGTACTTC	CASSEVGFEQYF	TRBJ2-7	-	-	TRBV2
TGTGCCAGCAGCGTTAGCGACCTCCTCCTTCTCTACACCTTC	CASSVSDLLLLYTF	TRBJ1-2	-	-	TRBV7-2
TGCGCCAGCAGCCAAGACATCGGGGTCTACGAGCAGTACTTC	CASSQDIGVYEQYF	TRBJ2-7	-	-	TRBV4-3
TGTGCCAGCAGTGGGTCGCCGCTGGTCTACACCTTC	CASSGSPLVYTF	TRBJ1-2	-	-	TRBV2
TGCGCCAGCAGTGAGCGGGGGGCCTCCTATAATTCACCCCTCCACTTT	CASSERGASYNSPLHF	TRBJ1-6	-	-	TRBV10-2
TGCGCCAGCAGCTCAGCCGGGACGGCAAACACTGAAGCTTTCTTT	CASSSAGTANTEAFF	TRBJ1-1	-	-	TRBV5-1
TGTGCCAGCAGCCCAGGGGGTCCTACTAACAATCAGCCCCAGCATTTT	CASSPGGPTNNQPQHF	TRBJ1-5	TRBD1	-	TRBV7-9
TGTGCCAGCAGCGGGTGGGAGGCGGGGACCGGGGAGCTGTTTTTT	CASSGWEAGTGELFF	TRBJ2-2	-	-	TRBV9
TGTGCCAGCAGACAAACAAGGAACACTGAAGCTTTCTTT	CASRQTRNTEAFF	TRBJ1-1	-	-	TRBV6-5
TGCAGCGCCTCTAGCGGGAGGGCCTACGAGCAGTACTTC	CSASSGRAYEQYF	TRBJ2-7	TRBD2	-	TRBV29-1
TGTGCCAGCAGCGTAGTTCCAGGACAGGGGAGGACGCAACGCACCGGGGAGCTGTTTTTT	CASSVVPGQGRTQRTGELFF	TRBJ2-2	TRBD1	-	TRBV9
TGTGCCAGCAGCCAAGATAGTGGGACAGGAAACACTGAAGCTTTCTTT	CASSQDSGTGNTEAFF	TRBJ1-1	TRBD1	medium-sized	TRBV4-2
TGTGCCAGCACAAGCTATGGCTACACCTTC	CASTSYGYTF	TRBJ1-2	-	once	TRBV2
TGTGCCAGCAGCACGGGGGGACTTCGCGAGAGCGAGCAGTACTTC	CASSTGGLRESEQYF	TRBJ2-7	TRBD2	once	TRBV5-4
TGTGCCATCAATGGGGGGGATACGCAGTATTTT	CAINGGDTQYF	TRBJ2-3	-	-	TRBV10-3
TGTGCCAGCAGCGGGGGCAGGGGTGGCGAGCAGTACTTC	CASSGGRGGEQYF	TRBJ2-7	-	-	TRBV7-9
TGTGCCAGTAGTATAGGACCGCGGTATGGCTACACCTTC	CASSIGPRYGYTF	TRBJ1-2	-	-	TRBV19
TGTGCCAGCAGCCCTACACCAAACTATGGCTACACCTTC	CASSPTPNYGYTF	TRBJ1-2	-	-	TRBV6-5
TGCGCCAGCAGCTTGGATATTATCGGGGAGGGCTTTCCCTCCTACGAGCAGTACTTC	CASSLDIIGEGFPSYEQYF	TRBJ2-7	TRBD2	-	TRBV5-1
TGTGCCAGCAGCTTCGGTAGCGGATCCCCTGCGGATACGCAGTATTTT	CASSFGSGSPADTQYF	TRBJ2-3	-	few	TRBV7-6
TGTGCCAGCAGTTTACAGGGGGCTTACAATGAGCAGTTCTTC	CASSLQGAYNEQFF	TRBJ2-1	TRBD1	-	TRBV27
TGTGCCAGCTCACCACGAGCGGGAGGACTATCCTACGAGCAGTACTTC	CASSPRAGGLSYEQYF	TRBJ2-7	TRBD2	-	TRBV18
TGCAGCGCCGGGACTAGCGGTAGCACAGATACGCAGTATTTT	CSAGTSGSTDTQYF	TRBJ2-3	TRBD2	-	TRBV29-1
TGTGCCACCAGCCGCGGACAGAACTCTGGAAACACCATATATTTT	CATSRGQNSGNTIYF	TRBJ1-3	-	few	TRBV15
TGTGCCAGCAGCGTAGGGTTTTCGGGCACCGGGGAGCTGTTTTTT	CASSVGFSGTGELFF	TRBJ2-2	-	once	TRBV9
TGTGCCAGCAGCTTAGCGGAAGACACGCAGTATTTT	CASSLAEDTQYF	TRBJ2-3	-	few	TRBV7-9
TGCGCCAGCAGCTCCGCAGGCGCGAGGACAGATACGCAGTATTTT	CASSSAGARTDTQYF	TRBJ2-3	-	-	TRBV5-1
TGTGCCAGCAGGGCCGGGACTAGCTCCTACGAGCAGTACTTC	CASRAGTSSYEQYF	TRBJ2-7	TRBD2	-	TRBV6-1
TGTGCCAGCAGTAGGACCGGGACAGATTTTTTCGGGGAGCTGTTTTTT	CASSRTGTDFFGELFF	TRBJ2-2	TRBD1	-	TRBV5-6
TGTGCCAGCAGTGAGGACCTTCTCCGGGAGCAGTTCTTC	CASSEDLLREQFF	TRBJ2-1	-	-	TRBV2
TGTGCCAGCTCCCGACAGGGGAGGGACAATGAGCAGTTCTTC	CASSRQGRDNEQFF	TRBJ2-1	-	-	TRBV2
TGTGCCAGCAGTTGCCCTCAGGAAGAGGAGAAGAGGTCTGGAAACACCATATATTTT	CASSCPQEEEKRSGNTIYF	TRBJ1-3	-	once	TRBV27
TGTGCCAGCAGTTACGAAGACAGGGTTGCTTCACCCCTCCACTTT	CASSYEDRVASPLHF	TRBJ1-6	TRBD1	-	TRBV6-5
TGTGCCAGCAGCTTAGCGTCAGGGGTCACTGAAGCTTTCTTT	CASSLASGVTEAFF	TRBJ1-1	-	-	TRBV7-2
TGCAGCGTTGATTTGGGAGGTGGAGAGACCCAGTACTTC	CSVDLGGGETQYF	TRBJ2-5	-	-	TRBV29-1
TGCGCCAGCAGCTTGGACCAAGAGACCCAGTACTTC	CASSLDQETQYF	TRBJ2-5	-	-	TRBV5-1
TGTGCCAGCAGCGCAACGAACACCGGGGAGCTGTTTTTT	CASSATNTGELFF	TRBJ2-2	-	-	TRBV7-3
TGTGCCAGTAGTAGGACAGACAATGAGCAGTTCTTC	CASSRTDNEQFF	TRBJ2-1	-	-	TRBV19
TGTGCCAGCTCACCACCGAGTGTGCACGAGCAGTACTTC	CASSPPSVHEQYF	TRBJ2-7	-	-	TRBV18
TGTGCCAGCAGAGAAGAAGGGGCGATCTATGGCTACACCTTC	CASREEGAIYGYTF	TRBJ1-2	-	-	TRBV6-5
TGTGCCAGCAGTGAATTTAGCGGGACCAACACCGGGGAGCTGTTTTTT	CASSEFSGTNTGELFF	TRBJ2-2	TRBD2	-	TRBV25-1
TGTGCCACCGGGGCTCAGGAGTACTCCTACGAGCAGTACTTC	CATGAQEYSYEQYF	TRBJ2-7	-	-	TRBV2
TGCGCCAGCAGTCGCACGGACAGGGGGCATCAGCCCCAGCATTTT	CASSRTDRGHQPQHF	TRBJ1-5	TRBD1	once	TRBV23-1
TGTGCCTGGAGTGCGGGAATCGCCGAGCAGTACTTC	CAWSAGIAEQYF	TRBJ2-7	-	-	TRBV30
TGTGCCAGCAGTGAGCTGGGGGATGGCAATCAGCCCCAGCATTTT	CASSELGDGNQPQHF	TRBJ1-5	-	-	TRBV2
TGTGCCAGTAGTATAGATGGGTTAAACACTGAAGCTTTCTTT	CASSIDGLNTEAFF	TRBJ1-1	-	-	TRBV19
TGTGCCACCGCCCGAGGCGGACAAGAGACCCAGTACTTC	CATARGGQETQYF	TRBJ2-5	-	-	TRBV2
TGTGCCAGCAGTGAAGCGTGGGGGCCGGTCATGCAGTTCTTC	CASSEAWGPVMQFF	TRBJ2-1	-	-	TRBV2
TGTGCCAGCGGGACGTGGGGGAGGGAGACCCAGTACTTC	CASGTWGRETQYF	TRBJ2-5	-	-	TRBV6-5
TGTGCCAGCAGTGAATGGAGGGAATCACCCCTCCACTTT	CASSEWRESPLHF	TRBJ1-6	-	-	TRBV6-1